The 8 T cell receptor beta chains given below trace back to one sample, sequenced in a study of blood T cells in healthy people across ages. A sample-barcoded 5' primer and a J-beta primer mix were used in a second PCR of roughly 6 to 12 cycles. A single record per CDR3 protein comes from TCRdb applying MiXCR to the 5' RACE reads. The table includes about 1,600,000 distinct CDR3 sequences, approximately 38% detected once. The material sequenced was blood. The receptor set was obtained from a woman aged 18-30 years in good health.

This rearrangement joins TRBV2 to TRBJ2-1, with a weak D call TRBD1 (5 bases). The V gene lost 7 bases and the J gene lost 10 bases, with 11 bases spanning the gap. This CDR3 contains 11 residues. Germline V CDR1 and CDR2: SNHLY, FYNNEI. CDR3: CASIAQGEQFF. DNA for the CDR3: TGTGCCAGCATTGCTCAGGGAGAGCAGTTCTTC.

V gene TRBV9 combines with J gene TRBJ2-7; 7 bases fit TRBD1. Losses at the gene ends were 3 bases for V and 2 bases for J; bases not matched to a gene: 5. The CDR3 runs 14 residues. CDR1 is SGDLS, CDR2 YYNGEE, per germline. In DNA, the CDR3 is TGTGCCAGCAGCGGCGGACAGGAAACCTACGAGCAGTACTTC. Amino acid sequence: CASSGGQETYEQYF. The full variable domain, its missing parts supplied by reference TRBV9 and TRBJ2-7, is DSGVTQTPKHLITATGQRVTLRCSPRSGDLSVYWYQQSLDQGLQFLIQYYNGEERAKGNILERFSAQQFPDLHSELNLSSLELGDSALYFCASSGGQETYEQYFGPGTRLTVT.

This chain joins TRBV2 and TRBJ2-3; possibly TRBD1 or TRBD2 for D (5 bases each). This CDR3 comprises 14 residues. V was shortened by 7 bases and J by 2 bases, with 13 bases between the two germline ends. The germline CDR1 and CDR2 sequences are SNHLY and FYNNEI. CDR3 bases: TGTGCCAGCAAAGAGGGGCAGCTCACAGATACGCAGTATTTT. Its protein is CASKEGQLTDTQYF. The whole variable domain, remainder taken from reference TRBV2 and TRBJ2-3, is EPEVTQTPSHQVTQMGQEVILRCVPISNHLYFYWYRQILGQKVEFLVSFYNNEISEKSEIFDDQFSVERPDGSNFTLKIRSTKLEDSAMYFCASKEGQLTDTQYFGPGTRLTVL.

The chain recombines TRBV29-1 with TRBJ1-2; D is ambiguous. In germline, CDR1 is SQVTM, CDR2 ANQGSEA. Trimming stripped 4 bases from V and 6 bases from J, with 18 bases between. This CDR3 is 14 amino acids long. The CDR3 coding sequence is TGCAGCGTTGTAGCCGGGATCGTGTATGATGGCTACACCTTC. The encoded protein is CSVVAGIVYDGYTF.

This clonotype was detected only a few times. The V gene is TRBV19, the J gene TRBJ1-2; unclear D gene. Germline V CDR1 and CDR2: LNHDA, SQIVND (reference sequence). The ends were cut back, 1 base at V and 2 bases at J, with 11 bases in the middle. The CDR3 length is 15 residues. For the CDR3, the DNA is TGTGCCAGTAGTATAGGTCTGGCGGGCAACTATGGCTACACCTTC. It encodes CASSIGLAGNYGYTF.

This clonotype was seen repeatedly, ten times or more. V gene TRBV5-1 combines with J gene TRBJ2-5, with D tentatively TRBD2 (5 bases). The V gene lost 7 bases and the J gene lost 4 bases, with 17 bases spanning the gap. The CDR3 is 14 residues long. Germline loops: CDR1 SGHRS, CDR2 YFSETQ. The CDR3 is CASSNAGAGETQYF. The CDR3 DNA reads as TGCGCCAGCTCAAATGCGGGTGCGGGAGAGACCCAGTACTTC.

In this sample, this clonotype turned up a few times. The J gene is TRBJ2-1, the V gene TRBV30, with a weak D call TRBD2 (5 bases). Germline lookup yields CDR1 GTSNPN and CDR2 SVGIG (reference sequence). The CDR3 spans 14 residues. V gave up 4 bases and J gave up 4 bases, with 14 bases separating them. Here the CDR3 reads CAWTPERRYNEQFF. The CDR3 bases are TGTGCCTGGACTCCCGAGCGGAGATACAATGAGCAGTTCTTC.

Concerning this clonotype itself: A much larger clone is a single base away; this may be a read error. CDR3 protein: CASSSRDIAYEQYF. CDR3 bases: TGTGCCAGCAGCTCCCGGGACATAGCCTACGAGCAGTACTTC. This chain joins TRBV13 and TRBJ2-7, with D possibly matching TRBD1 (6 bases). CDR3 length equals 14 residues. Germline loops: CDR1 PRHDT, CDR2 FYEKMQ (reference sequence). Deletions cut 4 bases from V and 2 bases from J, with 12 bases between.